These T cell receptor beta chains were read from a single sample in a study of STAT5B mutations in CD4+ large granular lymphocyte leukemia. The protocol was immunoSEQ multiplex PCR, while the TCRdb copy is restricted to in-frame clones and leaves out a portion. The data show under 35,000 clones, around 84% seen once. Sequencing was carried out using CD4+ T cells from blood buffy coats. Receptors were obtained from a human donor in good health. Each CDR3 is given with its conserved first and last residue. D genes are given only for firm matches. Clone size is shown for a subset of rows, as once, few, many or a class of expanded clone.

CDR3 length | clone size | J gene | V gene | D gene | CDR3 DNA | CDR3 protein
17 | - | TRBJ2-1 | TRBV18 | TRBD2 | TGTGCCAGCTCACCCGGCGGACTAGCGGGCCTCTACAATGAGCAGTTCTTC | CASSPGGLAGLYNEQFF
14 | - | TRBJ2-7 | TRBV12-2 | - | TGTGCAAGTCGCTTATCCCACCCCGCCTACGAGCAGTACTTC | CASRLSHPAYEQYF
13 | - | TRBJ1-6 | TRBV2 | - | TGTGCCAGCAGTGAAGAGGGAGAATCACCCCTCCACTTT | CASSEEGESPLHF
15 | once | TRBJ2-6 | TRBV6-1 | - | TGTGCCAGCAGGCCCCGGAGTTCTGGGGCCAACGTCCTGACTTTC | CASRPRSSGANVLTF
16 | - | TRBJ2-1 | TRBV6-1 | TRBD2 | TGTGCCAGCAGTGATAGGGGACTAGCGGGGTACAATGAGCAGTTCTTC | CASSDRGLAGYNEQFF
13 | - | TRBJ2-5 | TRBV11-2 | TRBD1 | TGTGCCAGCAGCTTCGGACAGGGAGAGACCCAGTACTTC | CASSFGQGETQYF
14 | - | TRBJ1-4 | TRBV21-1 | - | TGTGCCAGCCCCACGTTGGGCCAGAATGAAAAACTGTTTTTT | CASPTLGQNEKLFF
13 | few | TRBJ2-2 | TRBV7-3 | - | TGTGCCAGCAGCCTTTCGGCTTTGGGGGAGCTGTTTTTT | CASSLSALGELFF
15 | once | TRBJ2-5 | TRBV7-6 | TRBD1 | TGTGCCAGCAGCTTACAGGGCACAGGGGGAGAGACCCAGTACTTC | CASSLQGTGGETQYF
16 | - | TRBJ2-7 | TRBV15 | TRBD1 | TGTGCCACCAGCAGAGATAAAAAGGACAGGGGGCCCGAGCAGTACTTC | CATSRDKKDRGPEQYF
13 | - | TRBJ2-3 | TRBV7-9 | - | TGTGCCAGCAGCTCCAGGGGTCCAGATACGCAGTATTTT | CASSSRGPDTQYF
14 | - | TRBJ2-1 | TRBV4-1 | TRBD2 | TGCGCCAGCAGCCCTCGACTAGCGGGAGGAGGTCAGTTCTTC | CASSPRLAGGGQFF
12 | - | TRBJ2-7 | TRBV6-5 | - | TGTGCCAGCAGGCAGGGGTACTACGAGCAGTACTTC | CASRQGYYEQYF
15 | - | TRBJ2-3 | TRBV18 | - | TGTGCCAGCTCTGGAAGGGTATTGAGCACAGATACGCAGTATTTT | CASSGRVLSTDTQYF
15 | - | TRBJ2-1 | TRBV10-3 | TRBD1 | TGTGCCATCAGTGAGTCGTGGACAGGGGGTAATGAGCAGTTCTTC | CAISESWTGGNEQFF
14 | - | TRBJ2-2 | TRBV4-2 | - | TGTGCCAGCAGCCAAGGGAGGGGAACCGGGGAGCTGTTTTTT | CASSQGRGTGELFF
14 | once | TRBJ2-3 | TRBV27 | - | TGTGCCAGCAGCCCTAGTCTTAACACAGATACGCAGTATTTT | CASSPSLNTDTQYF
16 | - | TRBJ1-2 | TRBV6-5 | TRBD1 | TGTGCCAGCAGTTACTCGATAGCGGACAGGGGAAGCGGCTACACCTTC | CASSYSIADRGSGYTF
16 | - | TRBJ2-1 | TRBV10-3 | - | TGTGCCATCAGTGAGCCCACAGGGCGAACTTACAATGAGCAGTTCTTC | CAISEPTGRTYNEQFF
14 | - | TRBJ2-5 | TRBV30 | - | TGTGCCTGGAGTGTACGACTAACCCAAGAGACCCAGTACTTC | CAWSVRLTQETQYF
15 | - | TRBJ2-1 | TRBV2 | TRBD2 | TGTGCCAGCAGTAAAGACCTAGCGGGAGCCAATGAGCAGTTCTTC | CASSKDLAGANEQFF
16 | - | TRBJ2-2 | TRBV12-5 | - | TGTGCTAGTGGTCCCCCTTGGGTCTCGGGCACCGGGGAGCTGTTTTTT | CASGPPWVSGTGELFF
17 | - | TRBJ1-5 | TRBV4-2 | TRBD1 | TGTGCCAGCAGTTTAGAGGGGGCCCGGTCCAGCAATCAGCCCCAGCATTTT | CASSLEGARSSNQPQHF
15 | few | TRBJ1-4 | TRBV7-9 | TRBD1 | TGTGCCAGCAGCCGACAGGGGGCACGGGGTGAAAAACTGTTTTTT | CASSRQGARGEKLFF
14 | - | TRBJ2-3 | TRBV28 | TRBD2 | TGTGCCAGCAGTCAGACTAGCGGGGGAGATACGCAGTATTTT | CASSQTSGGDTQYF
14 | - | TRBJ2-7 | TRBV28 | - | TGTGCCAGCCACCCCCCCGGGGGCCCGTACGAGCAGTACTTC | CASHPPGGPYEQYF
20 | - | TRBJ2-1 | TRBV7-6 | TRBD2 | TGTGCCAGCAGCCCTCAGACAGCCCGTCCGGGACTAGCGGGAGACCCTGAGCAGTTCTTC | CASSPQTARPGLAGDPEQFF
15 | - | TRBJ2-7 | TRBV10-3 | - | TGTGCCATCAGTGAGTCTCTGGGGGGCCGGACCGAGCAGTACTTC | CAISESLGGRTEQYF
14 | once | TRBJ2-1 | TRBV5-1 | TRBD1 | TGCGCCGCAAGTTGGGGGACAGCAGACAATGAGCAGTTCTTC | CAASWGTADNEQFF
14 | - | TRBJ2-7 | TRBV28 | - | TGTGCCAGCAGTTTTGGGGTGGAGGCCTACGAGCAGTACTTC | CASSFGVEAYEQYF
13 | - | TRBJ2-7 | TRBV10-2 | - | TGCGCCAGCGGGGGGCTTACCTCCTACGAGCAGTACTTC | CASGGLTSYEQYF
18 | - | TRBJ2-6 | TRBV10-3 | TRBD1 | TGTGCCATCAGGAGGGACAGGGGTGGACCTTCTGGGGCCAACGTCCTGACTTTC | CAIRRDRGGPSGANVLTF
14 | - | TRBJ2-7 | TRBV30 | - | TGTGCCTGGACGCGACAGGTCAACTCCTACGAGCAGTACTTC | CAWTRQVNSYEQYF
17 | - | TRBJ2-7 | TRBV4-2 | TRBD2 | TGTGCCAGCAGCCAAGATCGGCGGGGGGCCCTCGCCTACGAGCAGTACTTC | CASSQDRRGALAYEQYF
17 | - | TRBJ1-5 | TRBV19 | - | TGTGCCAGTAGTATAAATACGGTGGGGTTAAGCAATCAGCCCCAGCATTTT | CASSINTVGLSNQPQHF
15 | - | TRBJ1-5 | TRBV19 | - | TGTGCCAGTAGTATACAAGGACAGACCAATCAGCCCCAGCATTTT | CASSIQGQTNQPQHF
12 | few | TRBJ1-2 | TRBV5-6 | - | TGTGCCAGCACCTCTGACAGCTATGGCTACACCTTC | CASTSDSYGYTF
13 | few | TRBJ1-1 | TRBV18 | TRBD1 | TGTGCCAGCTCACCACGGACAGGGGGTGAAGCTTTCTTT | CASSPRTGGEAFF
15 | - | TRBJ1-1 | TRBV5-6 | - | TGTGCCAGCAGCTTTTACGCAGGTTGGAACACTGAAGCTTTCTTT | CASSFYAGWNTEAFF
15 | - | TRBJ2-3 | TRBV6-1 | TRBD1 | TGTGCCAGCAGACGAGGGACAGGGGGCACAGATACGCAGTATTTT | CASRRGTGGTDTQYF